This T cell receptor beta chain is drawn from a study of cytomegalovirus exposure and HLA in healthy donors. The CDR3 consists of 13 residues. Germline V gives CDR1 SGHRS, CDR2 YFSETQ. V shed 2 bases and J shed 5 bases, with 10 bases lying between them. A multiplex PCR was run with 60 Vbeta primers and 13 Jbeta primers. Sequencing was performed with immunoSEQ multiplex PCR; in TCRdb, only in-frame clones are kept and a portion is missing. The repertoire consists of 120,000 to 150,000 clones, with roughly 77% occurring once and the leading ten covering around 3.1%. The TCR originated in a female donor in good health and CMV-seronegative. The V and J genes are TRBV5-1 and TRBJ1-2, with D possibly TRBD1 on 6 matching bases. Sequencing used PBMCs. CDR3 in DNA: TGCGCCAGCAGCTTCCCAGGGGCATATGGCTACACCTTC. Encoded protein: CASSFPGAYGYTF. The whole variable domain, remainder taken from reference TRBV5-1 and TRBJ1-2, is KAGVTQTPRYLIKTRGQQVTLSCSPISGHRSVSWYQQTPGQGLQFLFEYFSETQRNKGNFPGRFSGRQFSNSRSEMNVSTLELGDSALYLCASSFPGAYGYTFGSGTRLTVV.